The rows below give T cell receptor beta chains drawn from one sample of a study of T cell changes during pregnancy in multiple sclerosis. TCRdb's table, derived via immunoSEQ multiplex PCR, lists solely in-frame clones and lacks some. Of approximately 100,000 clones listed, 90% to 95% are singletons. The sequencing here drew on peripheral blood, taken in the second trimester of pregnancy. The receptors originated from a female donor with multiple sclerosis, enrolled in a pregnancy study. The CDR3 runs from the conserved cysteine through the conserved F or W. The D gene is left open where the match is weak. Not all rows give a size; the values are once, few, many and, for expanded clones, a class.

j_call,clone_size,d_call,v_call,cdr3_nt,cdr3_aa
TRBJ1-3,-,-,TRBV7-3,TGTGCCAGCAGCGAGGGCTCTGGAAACACCATATATTTT,CASSEGSGNTIYF
TRBJ1-6,-,-,TRBV6-5,TGTGCCAGCAGTTACGAGGGCTCACCCCTCCACTTT,CASSYEGSPLHF
TRBJ2-2,-,TRBD1,TRBV19,TGTGCCACGAGACCCCCAGGGGGCGCAACCGGGGAGCTGTTTTTT,CATRPPGGATGELFF
TRBJ1-3,-,TRBD1,TRBV9,TGTGCCAGCAGCGTAGGGGGACAGGCGGGGAACACCATATATTTT,CASSVGGQAGNTIYF
TRBJ2-7,-,-,TRBV7-2,TGTGCCAGCAGCTTCGTCAGTTACGAGCAGTACTTC,CASSFVSYEQYF
TRBJ1-6,-,-,TRBV6-1,TGTGCCAGCAGTGAAGCGCTTAGCCAGAGCTCCTATAATTCACCCCTCCACTTT,CASSEALSQSSYNSPLHF
TRBJ2-7,-,-,TRBV9,TGTGCCAGCAGCGCGCGCCCCGGGTCTCCCTACGAGCAGTACTTC,CASSARPGSPYEQYF
TRBJ2-5,-,-,TRBV5-6,TGTGCCAGCAGCTTGGTGTCCGTACAAGAGACCCAGTACTTC,CASSLVSVQETQYF
TRBJ1-5,-,-,TRBV28,TGTGCCAGCAGTTTCGGGGGTCAGAGCAATCAGCCCCAGCATTTT,CASSFGGQSNQPQHF
TRBJ2-5,-,TRBD2,TRBV6-6,TGTGCCACCTCAGCGGGAACCCAAGAGACCCAGTACTTC,CATSAGTQETQYF
TRBJ2-7,-,TRBD1,TRBV18,TGTGCCAGCTCACCGCTGGGGGGACAGGTCTCCTACGAGCAGTACTTC,CASSPLGGQVSYEQYF
TRBJ2-7,-,TRBD1,TRBV14,TGTGCCAGCAGCCAAGACCACAGGGGCGGCTACGAGCAGTACTTC,CASSQDHRGGYEQYF
TRBJ1-1,-,-,TRBV19,TGTGCCAGTAGTATAGAGCGGCGCACTGAAGCTTTCTTT,CASSIERRTEAFF
TRBJ2-6,-,TRBD2,TRBV5-1,TGCGCCAGCAGCGCCGGGACTAGCGGTGCAGCCGGGGCCAACGTCCTGACTTTC,CASSAGTSGAAGANVLTF
TRBJ1-5,-,-,TRBV6-6,TGTGCCAGCAGTTACGAGTCCTATCAGCCCCAGCATTTT,CASSYESYQPQHF
TRBJ1-1,-,-,TRBV6-4,TGTGCCAGCAGTGAACAGTTGAACACTGAAGCTTTCTTT,CASSEQLNTEAFF
TRBJ1-4,-,TRBD1,TRBV28,TGTGCCAGCAGTTTCGGACAGGGCAGGGAAAAACTGTTTTTT,CASSFGQGREKLFF
TRBJ1-2,few,TRBD1,TRBV27,TGTGCCAGCAGTTTATCGGAACAGGGGAGAGGCTACACCTTC,CASSLSEQGRGYTF
TRBJ2-1,once,TRBD2,TRBV2,TGTGCCAGCAGACGGACTAGCGGGAGTGCCGATGAGCAGTTCTTC,CASRRTSGSADEQFF
TRBJ2-3,-,-,TRBV28,TGTGCCAGCAGTCACCCGTCACTGTCTGCTACAGATACGCAGTATTTT,CASSHPSLSATDTQYF
TRBJ1-4,-,TRBD1,TRBV5-6,TGTGCCAGCAGCTGGGGACAGGCCCGCGGTGTGGTGTTTTTT,CASSWGQARGVVFF
TRBJ1-6,-,-,TRBV19,TGTGCCAGTAGTATGCCGGACAGCCCTTCACCCCTCCACTTT,CASSMPDSPSPLHF
TRBJ1-4,-,-,TRBV28,TGTGCCAGCAGCTTATGGGCTGCTAATGAAAAACTGTTTTTT,CASSLWAANEKLFF
TRBJ2-3,-,TRBD2,TRBV9,TGTGCCAGCAGCGCGACAGCGGGGGGGCTAGATACGCAGTATTTT,CASSATAGGLDTQYF
TRBJ2-7,-,-,TRBV6-5,TGTGCCAGCAGCGCCCCCGGTTATCCCTACGAGCAGTACTTC,CASSAPGYPYEQYF
TRBJ2-3,-,TRBD1,TRBV2,TGTGCCAGCAGCCTGGGACAGACTAGCACAGATACGCAGTATTTT,CASSLGQTSTDTQYF
TRBJ1-2,once,TRBD1,TRBV7-9,TGTGCCAGCATCCCGGGGACAGGAAACTATGGCTACACCTTC,CASIPGTGNYGYTF
TRBJ1-6,-,-,TRBV5-1,TGCGCCAGCAGCTTGGAGGCAGGGGAGACCCTCCACTTT,CASSLEAGETLHF
TRBJ2-3,once,-,TRBV7-7,TGTGCCAGCAGCCCGCGTGGAGGGGCTGCGGATACGCAGTATTTT,CASSPRGGAADTQYF
TRBJ1-2,-,-,TRBV6-1,TGTGCCAGCAGTGAATCAGGGGTTACCTATGGCTACACCTTC,CASSESGVTYGYTF
TRBJ1-2,-,-,TRBV6-5,TGTGCCAGCAGTTACTCGGAGGGGGGGCTGAACTATGGCTACACCTTC,CASSYSEGGLNYGYTF
TRBJ2-3,-,-,TRBV5-1,TGCGCCAGCAGCTTGGAACGGGTACAAGATACGCAGTATTTT,CASSLERVQDTQYF
TRBJ2-1,-,TRBD1,TRBV29-1,TGCAGCGGCGGGACAGGTGATGAGCAGTTCTTC,CSGGTGDEQFF
TRBJ2-3,once,TRBD2,TRBV6-5,TGTGCCAGCAGGGCCCTACTAGCGGGGGCAGATACGCAGTATTTT,CASRALLAGADTQYF
TRBJ2-2,-,-,TRBV2,TGTGCCAGCATGGTGGGGCAGCCCCCGAACACCGGGGAGCTGTTTTTT,CASMVGQPPNTGELFF
TRBJ2-5,-,-,TRBV30,TGTGCCTGTCTAAAAATTAGCCTTCAAGAGACCCAGTACTTC,CACLKISLQETQYF
TRBJ1-6,-,TRBD1,TRBV7-2,TGTGCCAGCAGCTTAGAGGGTAGACAGGGGGCAAATTCACCCCTCCACTTT,CASSLEGRQGANSPLHF
TRBJ2-1,-,-,TRBV2,TGTGCCAGCAGCCACAGGACAACTAATGAGCAGTTCTTC,CASSHRTTNEQFF
TRBJ2-7,-,TRBD1,TRBV7-8,TGTGCCAGCAGCTTAGGGACAGGGGGAGAGCAGTACTTC,CASSLGTGGEQYF
TRBJ2-7,-,-,TRBV11-3,TGTGCCAGCAGCTTACGGGAGAGCTCCTACGAGCAGTACTTC,CASSLRESSYEQYF
TRBJ1-1,-,-,TRBV27,TGTGCCAGCAGTTTATCTGGGGGGTGGGGCACTGAAGCTTTCTTT,CASSLSGGWGTEAFF